This TCR beta chain was observed in a study of CD8 T cells in Susac syndrome (dated by TCRdb to about 2019). Describing the broader study: The study used repertoire sequencing to test whether antigen drove CD8+ T cell activation and differentiation in Susac syndrome. The study compared CD8+ T cell repertoire clonality among around 11 healthy donors, around 14 Susac syndrome patients and 15 multiple sclerosis patients. Broad study findings and their caveats: The number of individuals in the TCR sequencing and HLA analysis was recognized as being relatively small.

Taken from the germline V gene, the CDR1 and CDR2 loops are SGHAT and FQNNGV. The CDR3 numbers 13 residues from cysteine through phenylalanine. The DNA shown is the 39-base CDR3, in frame from base 1. V is pared back by 11 bases and J by 7 bases, with 18 bases lying between the germline termini. High-throughput TCR beta sequencing profiled peripheral blood CD8+ and CD4+ T cells from healthy donors, Susac syndrome patients and multiple sclerosis patients. Treatment-naive patients with stable or active relapsing-remitting disease fulfilling revised McDonald criteria were used as multiple sclerosis controls. CD8+ TEMRA cells were enriched by FACS, while bulk CD8+ and CD4+ T cells were purified by magnetic negative isolation. Blood was drawn into EDTA tubes, processed within 24 hours, and PBMCs were isolated by density gradient centrifugation. PBMCs intended for TCR sequencing were frozen in liquid nitrogen and were later thawed in a 37 degrees C water bath. The sorted or isolated CD4+, CD8+ and CD8+ TEMRA cells reached a purity of at least 90%.

RNA was extracted using the RNeasy kit, and roughly 0.5 to 1 microgram was reverse transcribed with random hexamers. The immunoSEQ multiplex PCR assay, which covers 54 Vbeta and 13 Jbeta segments, was used to amplify TCR beta CDR3 regions. PCR amplification bias was corrected using a synthetic template baseline for primer optimization and computational correction. The authors' pipeline ran thus. Reads were annotated to V, D and J genes according to IMGT and were analyzed with immunoSEQ Analyzer, with only productive sequences retained. Clonality was calculated as one minus the Shannon entropy normalized by log2 of the number of productive unique sequences. For each patient and control, public and private clones were evaluated within the 100 most prevalent clones. Clones were defined as Susac-specific when absent from the healthy and MS cohorts, from fewer than 1,200 published viral clones and from other ImmuneACCESS disease sequences. TCRdb handled the public reads itself, with Q25 trimming in fastp and clone calling in MiXCR, and kept productive beta chains. When rows share a CDR3 protein, they turn into one entry using the most common DNA and genes. Clone size and V and J calls follow TCRdb, not the original study. The sample includes more than 150,000 distinct CDR3 sequences, with 95% to 96% observed a single time. 0.15% of the sample belongs to the ten largest clones.

In regard to this clonotype: This receptor's antigen is unknown. No much larger clone exists at a distance of one base, and base qualities are not known.

The receptor was derived from a human donor with multiple sclerosis. The V and J segments used are TRBV11-2 and TRBJ2-1; the D segment may tentatively be TRBD1 or TRBD2, each giving 5 matched bases. The sample comprised CD8+ T cells from PBMCs. The nucleotide sequence is given as TGTGCCCACTCAGGTGGGGGTGGAAATGAGCAGTTCTTC. Its amino acids are CAHSGGGGNEQFF.